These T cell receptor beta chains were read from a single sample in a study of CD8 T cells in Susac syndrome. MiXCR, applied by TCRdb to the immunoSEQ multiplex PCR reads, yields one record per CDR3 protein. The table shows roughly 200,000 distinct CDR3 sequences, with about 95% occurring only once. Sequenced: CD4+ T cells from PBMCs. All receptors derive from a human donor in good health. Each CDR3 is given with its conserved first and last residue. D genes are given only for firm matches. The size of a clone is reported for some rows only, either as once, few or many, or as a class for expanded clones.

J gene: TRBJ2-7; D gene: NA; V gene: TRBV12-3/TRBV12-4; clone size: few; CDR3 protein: CASSPLYEQYF; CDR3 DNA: TGTGCCAGCAGTCCCCTCTACGAGCAGTACTTC
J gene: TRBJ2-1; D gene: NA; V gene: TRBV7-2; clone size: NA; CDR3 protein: CASSGTEGFF; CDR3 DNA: TGTGCCAGCAGCGGGACCGAGGGGTTCTTC
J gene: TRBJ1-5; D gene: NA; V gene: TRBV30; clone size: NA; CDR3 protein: CAWSQGRDQPQHF; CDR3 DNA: TGTGCCTGGTCACAAGGGCGGGACCAGCCCCAGCATTTT
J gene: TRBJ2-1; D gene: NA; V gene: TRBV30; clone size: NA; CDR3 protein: CAWILGRGGNEQFF; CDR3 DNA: TGTGCCTGGATTCTGGGCAGGGGCGGCAATGAGCAGTTCTTC
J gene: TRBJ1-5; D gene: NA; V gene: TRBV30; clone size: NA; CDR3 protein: CAFGRGNQPQHF; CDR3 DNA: TGTGCCTTCGGTAGGGGCAATCAGCCCCAGCATTTT
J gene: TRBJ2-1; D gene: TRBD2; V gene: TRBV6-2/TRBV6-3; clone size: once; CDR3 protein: CASRVTSGDEQFF; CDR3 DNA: TGTGCCAGCAGAGTGACTAGCGGGGATGAGCAGTTCTTC
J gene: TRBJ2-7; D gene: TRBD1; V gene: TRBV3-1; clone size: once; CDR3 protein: CASSEGQGVYF; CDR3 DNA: TGTGCCAGCAGCGAAGGACAGGGAGTGTACTTC
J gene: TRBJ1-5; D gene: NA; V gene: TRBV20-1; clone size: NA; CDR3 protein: CSARDGAGGLQHF; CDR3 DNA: TGCAGTGCTAGAGATGGGGCGGGGGGTCTCCAGCATTTT
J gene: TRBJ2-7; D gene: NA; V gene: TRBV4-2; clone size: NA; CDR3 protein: CASSPQKGETGRVYEQYF; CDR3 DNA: TGTGCCAGCAGCCCTCAGAAGGGCGAGACAGGGAGGGTCTACGAGCAGTACTTC
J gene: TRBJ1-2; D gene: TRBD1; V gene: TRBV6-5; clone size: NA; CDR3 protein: CASSYLTGLGYTF; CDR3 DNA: TGTGCCAGCAGTTACTTGACAGGGTTGGGCTACACCTTC
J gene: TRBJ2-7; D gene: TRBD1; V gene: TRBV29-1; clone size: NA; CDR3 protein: CSVAGSLTGEYEQYF; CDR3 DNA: TGCAGCGTTGCGGGATCTTTGACAGGGGAGTACGAGCAGTACTTC
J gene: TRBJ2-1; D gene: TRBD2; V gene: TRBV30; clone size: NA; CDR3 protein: CAWSDPQRSGRVEQFF; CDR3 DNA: TGTGCCTGGAGTGACCCCCAAAGGAGCGGGAGGGTCGAGCAGTTCTTC
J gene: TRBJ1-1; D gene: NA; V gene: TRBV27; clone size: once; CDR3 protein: CASGPREAFF; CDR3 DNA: TGTGCCAGCGGCCCGAGGGAAGCTTTCTTT
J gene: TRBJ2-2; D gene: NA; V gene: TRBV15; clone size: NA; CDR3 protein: CATSRVDTGELFF; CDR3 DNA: TGTGCCACCAGCCGGGTAGACACCGGGGAGCTGTTTTTT
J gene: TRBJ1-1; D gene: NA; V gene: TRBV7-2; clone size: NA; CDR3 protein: CASRLRSGWTEAFF; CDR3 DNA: TGTGCCAGCAGACTTAGGTCCGGGTGGACTGAAGCTTTCTTT
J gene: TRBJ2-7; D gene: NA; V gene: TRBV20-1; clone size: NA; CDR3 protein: CSARPRGPSEQYF; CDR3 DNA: TGCAGTGCTAGACCTCGCGGGCCCTCCGAGCAGTACTTC
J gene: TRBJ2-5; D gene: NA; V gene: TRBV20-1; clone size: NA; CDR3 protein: CSASPANFQETQYF; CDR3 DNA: TGCAGTGCTAGCCCGGCCAATTTCCAAGAGACCCAGTACTTC
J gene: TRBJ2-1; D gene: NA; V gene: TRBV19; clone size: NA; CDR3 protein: CASSIDGSYNEQFF; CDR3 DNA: TGTGCCAGTAGTATAGACGGTTCCTACAATGAGCAGTTCTTC
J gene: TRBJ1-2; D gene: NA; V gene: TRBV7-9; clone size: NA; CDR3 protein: CASSLEFRVGHYGYTF; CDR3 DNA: TGTGCCAGCAGCTTAGAATTCAGGGTTGGACACTATGGCTACACCTTC
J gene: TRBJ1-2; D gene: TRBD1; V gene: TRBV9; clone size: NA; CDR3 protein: CASSTRTGANYGYTF; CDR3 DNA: TGTGCCAGCAGCACCCGGACAGGCGCTAACTATGGCTACACCTTC
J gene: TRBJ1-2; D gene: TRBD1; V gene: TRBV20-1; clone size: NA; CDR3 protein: CSAGQANYGYTF; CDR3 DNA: TGCAGTGCTGGACAGGCTAACTATGGCTACACCTTC
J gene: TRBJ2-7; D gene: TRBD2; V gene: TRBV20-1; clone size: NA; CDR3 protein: CSAGTTNYEQYF; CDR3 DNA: TGCAGTGCCGGGACTACCAACTACGAGCAGTACTTC
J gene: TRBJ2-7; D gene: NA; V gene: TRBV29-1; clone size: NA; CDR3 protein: CSVEKVAGGGFWQYF; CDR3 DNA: TGCAGCGTTGAAAAAGTCGCAGGGGGAGGGTTTTGGCAGTACTTC
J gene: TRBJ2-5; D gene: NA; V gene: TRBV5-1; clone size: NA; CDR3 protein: CASSQRTNQETQYF; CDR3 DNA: TGCGCCAGCAGCCAGCGGACCAATCAAGAGACCCAGTACTTC
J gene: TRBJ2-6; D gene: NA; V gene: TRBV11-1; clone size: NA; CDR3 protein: CASTTPPVGANVLTF; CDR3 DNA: TGTGCCAGCACCACCCCCCCCGTCGGGGCCAACGTCCTGACTTTC
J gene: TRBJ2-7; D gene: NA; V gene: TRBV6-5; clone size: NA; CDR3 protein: CASSYLRGSYEQYF; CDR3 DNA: TGTGCCAGCAGTTACTTGCGGGGTTCCTACGAGCAGTACTTC
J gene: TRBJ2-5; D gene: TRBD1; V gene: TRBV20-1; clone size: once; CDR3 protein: CSAPSDRDGETQYF; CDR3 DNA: TGCAGTGCCCCCTCGGACAGGGACGGGGAGACCCAGTACTTC
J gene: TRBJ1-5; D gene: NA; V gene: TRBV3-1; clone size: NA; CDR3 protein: CASSQGRAENQPQHF; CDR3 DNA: TGTGCCAGCAGCCAAGGACGTGCGGAAAATCAGCCCCAGCATTTT
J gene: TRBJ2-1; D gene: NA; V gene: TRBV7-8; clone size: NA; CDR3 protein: CASSSDPGHLNEQFF; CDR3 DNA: TGTGCCAGCAGCTCCGACCCGGGACACCTTAATGAGCAGTTCTTC
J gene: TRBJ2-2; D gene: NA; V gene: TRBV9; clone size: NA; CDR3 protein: CASEKLLNTGELFF; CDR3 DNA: TGTGCCAGCGAGAAACTGCTGAACACCGGGGAGCTGTTTTTT
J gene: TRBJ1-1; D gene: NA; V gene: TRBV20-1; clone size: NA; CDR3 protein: CSASDRSSGPGTEAFF; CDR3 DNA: TGCAGTGCTAGTGATCGGTCCTCGGGGCCGGGGACTGAAGCTTTCTTT
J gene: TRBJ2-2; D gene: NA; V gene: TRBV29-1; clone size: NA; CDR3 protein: CSSRGRDQNFGELFF; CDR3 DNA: TGCAGCTCGCGGGGCCGGGATCAGAATTTTGGGGAGCTGTTTTTT
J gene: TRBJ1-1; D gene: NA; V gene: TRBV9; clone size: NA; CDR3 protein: CASSPMNTEAFF; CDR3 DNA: TGTGCCAGCAGCCCTATGAACACTGAAGCTTTCTTT
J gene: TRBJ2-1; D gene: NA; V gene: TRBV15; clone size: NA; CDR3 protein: CATSRGTQYYNEQFF; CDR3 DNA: TGTGCCACCAGCCGCGGGACTCAATACTACAATGAGCAGTTCTTC
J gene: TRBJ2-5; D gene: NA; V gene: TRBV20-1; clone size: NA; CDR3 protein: CSARRGGAAETQYF; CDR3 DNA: TGCAGTGCTAGGAGGGGGGGGGCGGCGGAGACCCAGTACTTC
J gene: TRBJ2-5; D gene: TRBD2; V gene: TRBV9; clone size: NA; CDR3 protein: CASSGPGLAPPGTQYF; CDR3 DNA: TGTGCCAGCAGCGGCCCGGGACTAGCGCCGCCGGGGACCCAGTACTTC
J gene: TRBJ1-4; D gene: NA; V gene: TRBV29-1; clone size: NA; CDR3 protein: CSVALSWEKLFF; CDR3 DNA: TGCAGCGTTGCCTTGAGTTGGGAAAAACTGTTTTTT
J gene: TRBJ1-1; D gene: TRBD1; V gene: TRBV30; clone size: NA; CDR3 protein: CANGKQGLTEAFF; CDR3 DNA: TGTGCCAACGGGAAACAGGGGCTCACTGAAGCTTTCTTT
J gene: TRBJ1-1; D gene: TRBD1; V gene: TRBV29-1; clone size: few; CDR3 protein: CSVADRGTEAFF; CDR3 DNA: TGCAGCGTCGCCGACAGGGGCACTGAAGCTTTCTTT
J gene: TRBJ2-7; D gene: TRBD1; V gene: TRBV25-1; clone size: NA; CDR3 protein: CASSEYRGQVADEQYF; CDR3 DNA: TGTGCCAGCAGTGAATACAGGGGACAGGTTGCAGACGAGCAGTACTTC
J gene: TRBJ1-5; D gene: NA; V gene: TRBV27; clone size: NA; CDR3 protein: CASSALIGQPQHF; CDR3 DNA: TGTGCCAGCAGTGCTCTAATAGGACAGCCCCAGCATTTT
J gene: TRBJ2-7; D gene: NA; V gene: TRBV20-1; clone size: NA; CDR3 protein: CSAQNPTQGGDEQYF; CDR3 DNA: TGCAGTGCTCAAAATCCGACCCAGGGCGGGGACGAGCAGTACTTC
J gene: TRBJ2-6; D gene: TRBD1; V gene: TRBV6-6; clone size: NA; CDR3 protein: CAGGQVLSGANVLTF; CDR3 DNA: TGTGCCGGTGGACAGGTTCTCTCTGGGGCCAACGTCCTGACTTTC
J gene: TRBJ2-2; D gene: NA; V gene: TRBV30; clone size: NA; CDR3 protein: CAWSFGDTGELFF; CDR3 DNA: TGTGCCTGGAGTTTCGGAGACACCGGGGAGCTGTTTTTT
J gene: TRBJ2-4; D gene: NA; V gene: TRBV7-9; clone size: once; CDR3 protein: CASSFPGDIQYF; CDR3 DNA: TGTGCCAGCAGCTTCCCGGGGGACATTCAGTACTTC
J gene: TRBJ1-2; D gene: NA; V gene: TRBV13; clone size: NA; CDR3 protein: CASSFSGLVTF; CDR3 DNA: TGTGCCAGCAGCTTTTCAGGGTTGGTTACCTTC
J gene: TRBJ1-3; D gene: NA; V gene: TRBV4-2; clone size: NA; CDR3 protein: CASREGPSSGNTIYF; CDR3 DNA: TGTGCCAGCAGGGAGGGACCCTCCTCTGGAAACACCATATATTTT
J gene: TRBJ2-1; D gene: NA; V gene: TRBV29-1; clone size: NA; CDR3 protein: CSADVPWNEQFF; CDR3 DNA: TGCAGCGCCGATGTCCCCTGGAATGAGCAGTTCTTC
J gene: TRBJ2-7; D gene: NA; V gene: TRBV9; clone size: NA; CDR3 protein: CASSVEGAASYEQYF; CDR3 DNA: TGTGCCAGCAGCGTAGAAGGAGCGGCCTCCTACGAGCAGTACTTC
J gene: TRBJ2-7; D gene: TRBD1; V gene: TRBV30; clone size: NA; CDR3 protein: CAWSLDRAKQYF; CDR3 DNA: TGTGCCTGGAGTCTTGACAGGGCCAAACAGTACTTC
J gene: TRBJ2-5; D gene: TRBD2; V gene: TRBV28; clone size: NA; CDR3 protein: CASILAGGQTQYF; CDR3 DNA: TGTGCCAGTATACTAGCGGGAGGTCAGACCCAGTACTTC
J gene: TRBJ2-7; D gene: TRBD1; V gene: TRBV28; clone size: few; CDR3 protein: CASSQDRAYEQYF; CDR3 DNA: TGTGCCAGCAGTCAGGACAGGGCCTACGAGCAGTACTTC
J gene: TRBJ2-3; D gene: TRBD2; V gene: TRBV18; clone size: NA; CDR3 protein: CASSLRTSGTTDTQYF; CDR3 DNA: TGTGCCAGCTCACTCCGGACTAGCGGGACCACAGATACGCAGTATTTT